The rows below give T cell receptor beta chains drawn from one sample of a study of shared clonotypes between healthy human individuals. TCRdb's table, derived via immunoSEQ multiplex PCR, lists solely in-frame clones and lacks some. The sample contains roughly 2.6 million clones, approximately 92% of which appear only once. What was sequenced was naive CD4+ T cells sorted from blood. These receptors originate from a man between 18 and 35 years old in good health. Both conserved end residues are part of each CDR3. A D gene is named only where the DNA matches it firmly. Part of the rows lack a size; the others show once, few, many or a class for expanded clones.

CASSPIEGFTGGRKTEAFF | TGTGCCAGCTCACCTATCGAGGGTTTTACAGGGGGCCGAAAGACTGAAGCTTTCTTT | TRBD1 | TRBV18 | once | TRBJ1-1
CASQTGEGEQFF | TGTGCCAGCCAGACAGGGGAAGGTGAGCAGTTCTTC | TRBD1 | TRBV18 | NA | TRBJ2-1
CASTPRAVSTDTQYF | TGTGCCAGCACCCCCCGAGCGGTGAGCACAGATACGCAGTATTTT | NA | TRBV6-6 | NA | TRBJ2-3
CASSLNAGAGALNEQFF | TGCGCCAGCAGCTTGAATGCTGGAGCGGGAGCTCTAAATGAGCAGTTCTTC | TRBD2 | TRBV5-1 | NA | TRBJ2-1
CASSVDPLGGETGANVLTF | TGTGCCAGCAGCGTGGACCCGCTGGGGGGAGAGACCGGGGCCAACGTCCTGACTTTC | NA | TRBV9 | NA | TRBJ2-6
CASREIGFGSDTQYF | TGTGCCAGCAGGGAAATAGGTTTTGGGTCAGATACGCAGTATTTT | NA | TRBV2 | NA | TRBJ2-3
CASSQAGAPYEQYF | TGTGCCAGCAGCCAAGCGGGGGCCCCCTACGAGCAGTACTTC | NA | TRBV14 | NA | TRBJ2-7
CASTRGDSYNEQFF | TGTGCCAGTACCAGGGGGGACAGCTACAATGAGCAGTTCTTC | NA | TRBV19 | NA | TRBJ2-1
CASESQAEQYF | TGTGCCAGCGAGAGTCAGGCAGAGCAGTACTTC | NA | TRBV2 | NA | TRBJ2-7
CASSLYRDSSSYEQYF | TGTGCCAGCAGCCTGTATCGGGACTCGAGCTCCTACGAGCAGTACTTC | NA | TRBV7-9 | NA | TRBJ2-7
CASSPPALRNYGYTF | TGTGCCAGCTCACCACCTGCTCTGAGAAACTATGGCTACACCTTC | NA | TRBV18 | NA | TRBJ1-2
CASSSGSQGLRTEAFF | TGTGCCAGCAGTTCAGGGAGCCAGGGTCTGAGAACTGAAGCTTTCTTT | NA | TRBV6-5 | NA | TRBJ1-1
CASSPDGYYGYTF | TGTGCCAGCTCACCCGACGGTTACTATGGCTACACCTTC | NA | TRBV18 | NA | TRBJ1-2
CASSDPRGTDTQYF | TGTGCCAGCAGTGACCCCCGTGGCACAGATACGCAGTATTTT | NA | TRBV6-1 | NA | TRBJ2-3
CASSKGQGVYGYTF | TGTGCCAGCAGCAAGGGACAGGGGGTATATGGCTACACCTTC | TRBD1 | TRBV6-6 | NA | TRBJ1-2
CASSPRGAKNIQYF | TGTGCCAGCAGCCCCAGGGGTGCCAAAAACATTCAGTACTTC | NA | TRBV7-2 | NA | TRBJ2-4
CASSLGVGGTDTQYF | TGCGCCAGCAGCTTGGGTGTGGGGGGCACAGATACGCAGTATTTT | NA | TRBV5-1 | NA | TRBJ2-3
CASSLGAPPDTQYF | TGTGCCAGCAGCTTAGGGGCCCCCCCAGATACGCAGTATTTT | NA | TRBV11-2 | NA | TRBJ2-3
CASSAALHTEAFF | TGTGCCAGCAGCGCGGCCTTACACACTGAAGCTTTCTTT | NA | TRBV7-6 | once | TRBJ1-1
CASSTGTGGTQETQYF | TGTGCCAGTAGCACCGGGACAGGGGGCACTCAAGAGACCCAGTACTTC | TRBD1 | TRBV19 | NA | TRBJ2-5
CASSWQGGPEAFF | TGTGCCAGCAGTTGGCAGGGGGGTCCTGAAGCTTTCTTT | TRBD1 | TRBV6-6 | NA | TRBJ1-1
CASSLWGQGANNYGYTF | TGTGCCAGCAGTTTATGGGGACAGGGGGCGAATAACTATGGCTACACCTTC | TRBD1 | TRBV28 | NA | TRBJ1-2
CAWRGSSYEQYF | TGTGCCTGGAGAGGCAGTTCCTACGAGCAGTACTTC | NA | TRBV30 | NA | TRBJ2-7
CASSPWTSGGAQFENTQYF | TGTGCCAGCTCACCTTGGACTAGCGGGGGGGCGCAGTTTGAGAATACGCAGTATTTT | TRBD2 | TRBV18 | NA | TRBJ2-3
CASSYLGPDTQYF | TGTGCCAGCAGTTACCTGGGTCCAGATACGCAGTATTTT | NA | TRBV6-6 | NA | TRBJ2-3
CASSRTMQPQHF | TGTGCCAGCTCACGAACGATGCAGCCCCAGCATTTT | NA | TRBV18 | NA | TRBJ1-5
CAAAGDSYNSPLHF | TGTGCCGCAGCAGGGGACTCCTATAATTCACCCCTCCACTTT | NA | TRBV25-1 | NA | TRBJ1-6
CASGLYTQGDQPQHF | TGTGCTAGTGGTTTGTATACACAGGGTGATCAGCCCCAGCATTTT | NA | TRBV12-5 | NA | TRBJ1-5
CAWSVKGWDRTYEQYF | TGTGCCTGGAGTGTAAAGGGATGGGACCGGACCTACGAGCAGTACTTC | NA | TRBV30 | NA | TRBJ2-7
CASSRGTSGDTDTQYF | TGTGCCAGCAGCCGCGGGACTAGCGGGGACACAGATACGCAGTATTTT | TRBD2 | TRBV5-4 | NA | TRBJ2-3
CASSPSGTLNTEAFF | TGTGCCAGCTCACCATCAGGGACCCTTAACACTGAAGCTTTCTTT | NA | TRBV18 | NA | TRBJ1-1
CASSTGLRGVEQYF | TGCGCCAGCAGCACGGGACTCCGGGGGGTCGAGCAGTACTTC | TRBD2 | TRBV5-1 | NA | TRBJ2-7
CATSRERGGNADTQYF | TGTGCCACCAGCAGAGAGAGGGGGGGTAACGCAGATACGCAGTATTTT | NA | TRBV15 | NA | TRBJ2-3
CASSPTFSGNTIYF | TGTGCCAGCAGTCCGACCTTCTCTGGAAACACCATATATTTT | NA | TRBV2 | NA | TRBJ1-3
CASSFSSGLTGELFF | TGCGCCAGCAGCTTCTCTAGCGGGTTGACCGGGGAGCTGTTTTTT | TRBD2 | TRBV5-1 | NA | TRBJ2-2
CASSAASRGDGYTF | TGTGCCAGCAGTGCCGCGTCCAGGGGCGATGGCTACACCTTC | NA | TRBV6-1 | few | TRBJ1-2
CATSRAWGGELFF | TGTGCCACCAGCAGAGCTTGGGGCGGGGAGCTGTTTTTT | NA | TRBV15 | NA | TRBJ2-2
CASSEVGRESYQPQHF | TGTGCCAGCAGTGAAGTTGGCAGGGAATCCTATCAGCCCCAGCATTTT | NA | TRBV6-1 | NA | TRBJ1-5
CASSPPRDRNSPLHF | TGTGCCAGCAGCCCCCCCCGGGACAGAAATTCACCCCTCCACTTT | TRBD1 | TRBV7-9 | NA | TRBJ1-6
CASSLAKRMDGEQYF | TGCGCCAGCAGCTTGGCCAAGCGGATGGACGGCGAGCAGTACTTC | NA | TRBV5-1 | NA | TRBJ2-7
CASSRNRGTYEQYF | TGTGCCAGCAGCCGCAACCGGGGGACCTACGAGCAGTACTTC | NA | TRBV7-2 | NA | TRBJ2-7
CASSGRDSGSTDTQYF | TGTGCCAGCAGTGGGAGAGATAGCGGGAGCACAGATACGCAGTATTTT | TRBD2 | TRBV6-6 | NA | TRBJ2-3
CASSLAGTSGHQQFF | TGTGCCAGCAGCTTAGCGGGGACTAGCGGACACCAGCAGTTCTTC | TRBD2 | TRBV7-2 | NA | TRBJ2-1
CASSEVRGDYGYTF | TGTGCCAGCAGTGAAGTTCGGGGAGACTATGGCTACACCTTC | NA | TRBV2 | NA | TRBJ1-2
CASSPSGGVSYEQYF | TGTGCCAGCTCACCATCGGGAGGGGTTTCCTACGAGCAGTACTTC | TRBD2 | TRBV18 | once | TRBJ2-7
CASSEGQGAGYTF | TGTGCCAGCAGCGAAGGACAGGGTGCTGGGTACACCTTC | TRBD1 | TRBV5-4 | NA | TRBJ1-2
CASRSGTGSTGELFF | TGTGCCAGCAGGTCCGGGACAGGGAGTACCGGGGAGCTGTTTTTT | TRBD1 | TRBV7-9 | NA | TRBJ2-2
CASSVVLAGYNEQFF | TGTGCCAGCAGCGTAGTTCTAGCGGGGTACAATGAGCAGTTCTTC | TRBD2 | TRBV9 | NA | TRBJ2-1
CAWGAGGSTDTQYF | TGTGCCTGGGGAGCGGGAGGTAGCACAGATACGCAGTATTTT | TRBD2 | TRBV30 | NA | TRBJ2-3
CSVRDGNNEQFF | TGCAGCGTTCGGGACGGAAACAATGAGCAGTTCTTC | NA | TRBV29-1 | NA | TRBJ2-1